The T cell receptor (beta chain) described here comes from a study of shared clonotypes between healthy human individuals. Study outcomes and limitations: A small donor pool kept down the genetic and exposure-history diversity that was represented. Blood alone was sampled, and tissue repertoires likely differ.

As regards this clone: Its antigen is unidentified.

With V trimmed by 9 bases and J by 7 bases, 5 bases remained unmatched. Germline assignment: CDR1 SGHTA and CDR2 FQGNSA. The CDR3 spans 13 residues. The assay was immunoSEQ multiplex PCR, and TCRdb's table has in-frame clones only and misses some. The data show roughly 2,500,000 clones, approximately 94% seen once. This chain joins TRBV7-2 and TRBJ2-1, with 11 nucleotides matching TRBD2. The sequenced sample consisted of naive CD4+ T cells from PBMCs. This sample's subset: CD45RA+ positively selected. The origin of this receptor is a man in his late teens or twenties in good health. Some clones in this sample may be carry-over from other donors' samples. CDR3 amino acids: CASTWTSGNEQFF. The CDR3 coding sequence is TGTGCCAGTACATGGACTAGCGGGAATGAGCAGTTCTTC.